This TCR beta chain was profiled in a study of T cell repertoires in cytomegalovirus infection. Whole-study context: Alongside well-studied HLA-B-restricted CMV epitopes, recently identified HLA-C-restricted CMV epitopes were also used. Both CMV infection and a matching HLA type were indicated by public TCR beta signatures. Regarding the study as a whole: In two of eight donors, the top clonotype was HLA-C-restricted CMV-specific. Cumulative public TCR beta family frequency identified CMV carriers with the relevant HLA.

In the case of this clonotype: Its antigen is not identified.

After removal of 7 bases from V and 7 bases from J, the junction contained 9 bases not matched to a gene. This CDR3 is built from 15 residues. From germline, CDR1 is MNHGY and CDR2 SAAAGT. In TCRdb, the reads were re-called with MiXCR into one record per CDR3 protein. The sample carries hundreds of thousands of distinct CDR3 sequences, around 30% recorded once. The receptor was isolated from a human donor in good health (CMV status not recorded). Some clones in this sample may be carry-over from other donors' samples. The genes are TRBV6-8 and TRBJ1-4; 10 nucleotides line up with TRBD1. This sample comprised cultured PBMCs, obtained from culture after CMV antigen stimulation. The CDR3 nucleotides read TGTGCCAGCAAGAGGACAGGGGGAGGGTTTGAAAAACTGTTTTTT. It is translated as CASKRTGGGFEKLFF.